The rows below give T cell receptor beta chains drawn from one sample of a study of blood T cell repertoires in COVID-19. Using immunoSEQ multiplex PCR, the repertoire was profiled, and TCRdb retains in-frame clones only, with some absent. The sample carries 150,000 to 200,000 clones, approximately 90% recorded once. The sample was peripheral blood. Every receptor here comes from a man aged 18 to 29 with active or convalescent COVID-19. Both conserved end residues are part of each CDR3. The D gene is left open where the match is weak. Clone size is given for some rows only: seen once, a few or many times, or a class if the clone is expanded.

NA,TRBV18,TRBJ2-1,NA,TGTGCCAGCTCCGGCGGGGCGAGCTCCTACAATGAGCAGTTCTTC,CASSGGASSYNEQFF
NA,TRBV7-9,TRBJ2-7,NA,TGTGCCAGCAGCTTAGAGGGCAGGGTGGAAGAGCAGTACTTC,CASSLEGRVEEQYF
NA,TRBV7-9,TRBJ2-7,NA,TGTGCCAGCAGCCCACAGTCCTACGAGCAGTACTTC,CASSPQSYEQYF
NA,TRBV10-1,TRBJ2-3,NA,TGCGCCAGCAGTGAGTTCGGACAGACCACAGATACGCAGTATTTT,CASSEFGQTTDTQYF
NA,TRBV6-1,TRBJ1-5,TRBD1,TGTGCCAGCAGTGAATTCGTTCAAGGGGGCACCGTTCGGAATCAGCCCCAGCATTTT,CASSEFVQGGTVRNQPQHF
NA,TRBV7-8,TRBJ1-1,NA,TGTGCCAGCAGCTTGGGGGGGGACACTGAAGCTTTCTTT,CASSLGGDTEAFF
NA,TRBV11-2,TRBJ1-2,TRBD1,TGTGCCAGCAGCGCTCCCGGGACAGTTTCAGCTAACTATGGCTACACCTTC,CASSAPGTVSANYGYTF
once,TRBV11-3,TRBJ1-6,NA,TGTGCCAGCAGCTTTACGGGTAATTCACCCCTCCACTTT,CASSFTGNSPLHF
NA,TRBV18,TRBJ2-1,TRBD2,TGTGCCAGCTCACCGAATCTAGCGGGGGTCTATGAGCAGTTCTTC,CASSPNLAGVYEQFF
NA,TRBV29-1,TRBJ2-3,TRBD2,TGCAGCGCGGGGGGGACTAGCGGGAGTTCGGATACGCAGTATTTT,CSAGGTSGSSDTQYF
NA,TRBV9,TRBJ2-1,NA,TGTGCCAGCAGCGTAGCCCTCAATGAGCAGTTCTTC,CASSVALNEQFF
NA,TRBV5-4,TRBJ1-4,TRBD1,TGTGCCAGCAGCCGGGACAGGGCAACGGGGACTAATGAAAAACTGTTTTTT,CASSRDRATGTNEKLFF
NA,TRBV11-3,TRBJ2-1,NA,TGTGCCAGCAGCTTAGATGGCAGGGGACGGTCATACAATGAGCAGTTCTTC,CASSLDGRGRSYNEQFF
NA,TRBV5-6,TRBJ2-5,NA,TGTGCCAGCAGCCTAAGGACAGTACAAGAGACCCAGTACTTC,CASSLRTVQETQYF
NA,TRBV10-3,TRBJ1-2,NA,TGTGCCATCAGTGAGTCGACGCGTGGGGCTGGGTATGGCTACACCTTC,CAISESTRGAGYGYTF
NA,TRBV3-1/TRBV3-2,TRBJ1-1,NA,TGTGCCAGCAGCCAAGGGGGAGGGCTTGAAGCTTTCTTT,CASSQGGGLEAFF
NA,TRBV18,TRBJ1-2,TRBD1,TGTGCCAGCTCACCAACTGACAGGGGTGGTGGCTACACCTTC,CASSPTDRGGGYTF
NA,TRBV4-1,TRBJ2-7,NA,TGCGCCAGCAGCCCCCCCATTGGGGCCCTCTCCGAGCAGTACTTC,CASSPPIGALSEQYF
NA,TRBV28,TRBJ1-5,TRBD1,TGTGCCAGCTGGGGAGGCCAGGGGGCGGGTAGCAATCAGCCCCAGCATTTT,CASWGGQGAGSNQPQHF
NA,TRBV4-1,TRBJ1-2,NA,TGCGCCAGCAGCCAAGGTGGTATGAACGGGAACTATGGCTACACCTTC,CASSQGGMNGNYGYTF
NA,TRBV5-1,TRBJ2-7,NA,TGCGCCAGCAGCTTGTTAGGCAGGGTAGGGTCCTACGAGCAGTACTTC,CASSLLGRVGSYEQYF
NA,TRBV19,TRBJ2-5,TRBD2,TGTGCCAGTAGTATTCTAGCGGGAGTTGGAGAGACCCAGTACTTC,CASSILAGVGETQYF
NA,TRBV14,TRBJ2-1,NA,TGTGCCAGCAGCCAAGATTATCTTAATGAGCAGTTCTTC,CASSQDYLNEQFF
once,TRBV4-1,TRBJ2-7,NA,TGCGCCAGCAGCCAAGAGCGCTACGCCTACGAGCAGTACTTC,CASSQERYAYEQYF
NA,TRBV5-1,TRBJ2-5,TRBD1,TGCGCCAGCAGCCCCGGACAGGCCGCCTCTGAGACCCAGTACTTC,CASSPGQAASETQYF
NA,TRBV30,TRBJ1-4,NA,TGTGCCTGGAATGTACCCTGGGGGGGTAGAAATGAAAAACTGTTTTTT,CAWNVPWGGRNEKLFF
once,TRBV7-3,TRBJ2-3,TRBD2,TGTGCCAGCAGCTCAGCTAGCGGTCACACAGATACGCAGTATTTT,CASSSASGHTDTQYF
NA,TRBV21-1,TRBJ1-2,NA,TGTGCCAGCAGCAAGGAACGGGGGACGGGAGGCTACACCTTC,CASSKERGTGGYTF
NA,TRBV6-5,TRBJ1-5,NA,TGTGCCAGCTCCCCGGGATTACGGAATCAGCCCCAGCATTTT,CASSPGLRNQPQHF
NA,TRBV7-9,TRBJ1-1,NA,TGTGCCAGCAGCTTACAAGGGGCCGCGAACACTGAAGCTTTCTTT,CASSLQGAANTEAFF
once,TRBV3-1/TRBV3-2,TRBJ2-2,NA,TGTGCCAGCAGCCCCGACAGGACTGGGGAGCTGTTTTTT,CASSPDRTGELFF
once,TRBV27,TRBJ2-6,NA,TGTGCCAGCAGTTTTGGGGCTACTGGGGCCAACGTCCTGACTTTC,CASSFGATGANVLTF
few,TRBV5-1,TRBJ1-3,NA,TGCGCCAGCAGCTCAGACGGAGCTGGAAACACCATATATTTT,CASSSDGAGNTIYF
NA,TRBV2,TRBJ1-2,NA,TGTGCCAGCGTAGAGCAGGGCGCTAACTATGGCTACACCTTC,CASVEQGANYGYTF
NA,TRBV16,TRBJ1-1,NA,TGTGCCAGCAGCCATCCAGGGCGGACCACTGAAGCTTTCTTT,CASSHPGRTTEAFF
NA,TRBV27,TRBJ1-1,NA,TGTGCCAGCAGTTTATGGCAGGGGATCACTGAAGCTTTCTTT,CASSLWQGITEAFF
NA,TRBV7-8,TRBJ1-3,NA,TGTGCCAGCAGATTATCGAGGACTGGAAACACCATATATTTT,CASRLSRTGNTIYF